This T cell receptor beta chain derives from a study of CD8 T cells in ankylosing spondylitis. The CDR3 loop spans 17 amino acids. Germline assignment: CDR1 DFQATT and CDR2 SNEGSKA (reference sequence). Trimming stripped 4 bases from V and 2 bases from J, with 22 bases between. MiXCR, run by TCRdb on the 5' RACE reads, gives a single entry per CDR3 protein. The data show 200,000 to 250,000 distinct CDR3 sequences, with roughly 18% seen just once and about 39% held by the top ten. This clonotype has more than one count but fewer than ten. What it binds is unknown. The study, taken as a whole, reports: A TCR beta motif of eight or nine highly homologous variants seemed to mark ankylosing spondylitis blood.

Sequenced input: blood, either unsorted or a sorted T cell fraction (not recorded which). This sequence was found in a male donor with ankylosing spondylitis. This rearrangement joins TRBV20-1 to TRBJ2-3, with a possible D match to TRBD2 (7 bases). The CDR3 reads CSATMFGGGTFTDTQYF. CDR3 nucleotide sequence: TGCAGTGCTACCATGTTCGGCGGGGGCACTTTCACAGATACGCAGTATTTT.